Sequencing of this TCR beta chain was carried out in a study of T cell clonality in common variable immunodeficiency. Study observations and caveats: Fewer TCRbeta clones were shared among CVID subjects than controls.

V dropped 6 bases and J dropped 2 bases, with 11 bases sitting between them. Per the germline V gene, CDR1 is SGHAT and CDR2 is FQNNGV. The CDR3 extends over 14 amino acids. Profiling relied on immunoSEQ multiplex PCR, and the TCRdb table lists in-frame clones only, not all of them. The sample counts 25,000 to 35,000 clones, none seen once; the ten largest own 4.5%. The table lists this clone with a few counts. What it binds is not known. The CDR3 end lies 3 residues beyond the end of the read and is filled in from the germline J gene. Sequencing input: peripheral blood mononuclear cells. This chain connects TRBV11-2 to TRBJ2-1; perhaps TRBD2 as D (6 bases). The source of this sequence is a person aged 18-70 years in good health. The DNA read from the CDR3 is TGTGCCAGCAGTAGCGGAACCCCCTACAATGAG. This gives the protein CASSSGTPYNE. The full CDR3 protein reads CASSSGTPYNEQFF.